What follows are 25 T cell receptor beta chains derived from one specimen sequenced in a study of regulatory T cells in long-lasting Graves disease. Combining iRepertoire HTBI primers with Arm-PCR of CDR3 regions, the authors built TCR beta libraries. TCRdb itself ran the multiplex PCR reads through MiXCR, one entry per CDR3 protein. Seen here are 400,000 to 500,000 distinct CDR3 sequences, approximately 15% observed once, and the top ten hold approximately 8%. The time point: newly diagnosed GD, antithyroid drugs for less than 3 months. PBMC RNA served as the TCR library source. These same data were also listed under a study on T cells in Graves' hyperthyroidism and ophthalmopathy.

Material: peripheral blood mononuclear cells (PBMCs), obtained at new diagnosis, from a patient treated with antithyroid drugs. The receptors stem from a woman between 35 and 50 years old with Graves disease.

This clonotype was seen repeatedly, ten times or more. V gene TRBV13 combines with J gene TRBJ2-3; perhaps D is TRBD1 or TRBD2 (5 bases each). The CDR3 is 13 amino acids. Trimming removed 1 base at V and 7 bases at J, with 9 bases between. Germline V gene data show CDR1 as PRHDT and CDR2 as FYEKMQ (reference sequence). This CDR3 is CASSLDGGYTQYF. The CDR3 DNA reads TGTGCCAGCAGCTTAGATGGGGGATATACGCAGTATTTT.

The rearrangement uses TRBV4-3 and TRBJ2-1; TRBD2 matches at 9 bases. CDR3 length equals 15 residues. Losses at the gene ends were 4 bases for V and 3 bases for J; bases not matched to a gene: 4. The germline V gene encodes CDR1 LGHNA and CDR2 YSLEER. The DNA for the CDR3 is TGCGCCAGCAGCCCGGGGACTAGCCTCTACAATGAGCAGTTCTTC. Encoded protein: CASSPGTSLYNEQFF.

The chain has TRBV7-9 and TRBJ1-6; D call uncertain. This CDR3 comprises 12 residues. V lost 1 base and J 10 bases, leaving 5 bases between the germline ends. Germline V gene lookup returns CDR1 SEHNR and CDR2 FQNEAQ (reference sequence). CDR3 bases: TGTGCCAGCAGCTTAGATTCGTCACCCCTCCACTTT. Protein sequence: CASSLDSSPLHF.

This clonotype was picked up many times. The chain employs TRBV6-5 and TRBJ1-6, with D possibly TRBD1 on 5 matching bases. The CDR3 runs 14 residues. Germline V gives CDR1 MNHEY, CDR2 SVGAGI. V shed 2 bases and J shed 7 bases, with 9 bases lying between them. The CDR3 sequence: CASSYRGTNSPLHF. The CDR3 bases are TGTGCCAGCAGTTACCGCGGGACCAATTCACCCCTCCACTTT.

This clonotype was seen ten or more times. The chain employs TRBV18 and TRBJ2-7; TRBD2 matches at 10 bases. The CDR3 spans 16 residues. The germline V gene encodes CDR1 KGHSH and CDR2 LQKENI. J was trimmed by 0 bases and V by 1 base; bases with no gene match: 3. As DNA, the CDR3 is TGTGCCAGCTCACCACTGGCTAGCGGGAGCTCCTACGAGCAGTACTTC. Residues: CASSPLASGSSYEQYF.

DNA of the CDR3: TGTGCCAGCAGTTTGGCATCGTATACGCAGTATTTT. It encodes CASSLASYTQYF. The chain joins TRBV27 to TRBJ2-3; D uncertain. This CDR3 spans 12 amino acids. With 3 bases removed from V and 7 bases from J, the gap between germline ends came to 8 bases. The germline V gene encodes CDR1 MNHEY and CDR2 SMNVEV (reference sequence).

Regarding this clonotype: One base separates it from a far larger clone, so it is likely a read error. DNA of the CDR3: TGTGCCAGCGACGGACTAGCGTCGATTCGGGGGACCCAGTACTTC. The encoded protein is CASDGLASIRGTQYF. The chain couples TRBV28 to TRBJ2-1; 9 positions match TRBD2. TRBJ2-5 matches the DNA end more closely, so the J call is doubtful. CDR1 is MDHEN, CDR2 SYDVKM, per germline. The CDR3 has 15 amino acids.

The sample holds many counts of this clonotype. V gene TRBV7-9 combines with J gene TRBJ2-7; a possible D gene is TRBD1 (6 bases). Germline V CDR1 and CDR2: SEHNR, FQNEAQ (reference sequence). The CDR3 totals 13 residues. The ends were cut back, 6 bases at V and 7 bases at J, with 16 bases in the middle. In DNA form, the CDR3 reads TGTGCCAGCAGGGACAGCCTAGGAAAGGAGCAGTACTTC. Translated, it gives CASRDSLGKEQYF. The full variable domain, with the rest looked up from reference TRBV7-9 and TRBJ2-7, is DTGVSQNPRHKITKRGQNVTFRCDPISEHNRLYWYRQTLGQGPEFLTYFQNEAQLEKSRLLSDRFSAERPKGSFSTLEIQRTEQGDSAMYLCASRDSLGKEQYFGPGTRLTVT.

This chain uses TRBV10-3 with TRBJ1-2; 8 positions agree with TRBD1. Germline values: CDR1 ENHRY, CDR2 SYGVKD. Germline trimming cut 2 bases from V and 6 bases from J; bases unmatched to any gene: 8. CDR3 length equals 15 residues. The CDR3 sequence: CAISELTGGTDGYTF. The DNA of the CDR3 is TGTGCCATCAGTGAGCTTACAGGGGGGACTGATGGCTACACCTTC.

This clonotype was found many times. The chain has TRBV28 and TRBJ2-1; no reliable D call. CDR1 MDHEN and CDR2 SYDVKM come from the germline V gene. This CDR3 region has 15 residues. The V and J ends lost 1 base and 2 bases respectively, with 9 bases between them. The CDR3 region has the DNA TGTGCCAGCAGTTTATACACGACCCCCTACAATGAGCAGTTCTTC. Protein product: CASSLYTTPYNEQFF.

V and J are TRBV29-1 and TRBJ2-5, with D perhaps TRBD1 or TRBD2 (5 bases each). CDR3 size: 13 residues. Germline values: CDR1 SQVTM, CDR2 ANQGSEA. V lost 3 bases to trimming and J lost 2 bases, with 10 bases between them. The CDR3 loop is CSVEGLAQETQYF. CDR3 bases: TGCAGCGTTGAGGGGCTAGCACAAGAGACCCAGTACTTC.

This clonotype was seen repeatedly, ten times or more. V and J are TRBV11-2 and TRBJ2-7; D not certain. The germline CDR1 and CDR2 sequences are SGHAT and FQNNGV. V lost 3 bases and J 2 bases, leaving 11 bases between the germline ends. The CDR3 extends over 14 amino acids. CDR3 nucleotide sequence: TGTGCCAGCAGCTTCTCACAGCGAGCCTACGAGCAGTACTTC. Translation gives CASSFSQRAYEQYF. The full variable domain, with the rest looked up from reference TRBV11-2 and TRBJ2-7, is EAGVAQSPRYKIIEKRQSVAFWCNPISGHATLYWYQQILGQGPKLLIQFQNNGVVDDSQLPKDRFSAERLKGVDSTLKIQPAKLEDSAVYLCASSFSQRAYEQYFGPGTRLTVT.

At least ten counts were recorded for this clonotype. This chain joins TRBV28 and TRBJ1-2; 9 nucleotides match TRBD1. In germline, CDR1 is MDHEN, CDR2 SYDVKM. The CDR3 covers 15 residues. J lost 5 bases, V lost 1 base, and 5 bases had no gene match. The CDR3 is CASSLSLTGGYGYTF. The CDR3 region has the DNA TGTGCCAGCAGTTTATCCCTGACAGGGGGTTATGGCTACACCTTC.

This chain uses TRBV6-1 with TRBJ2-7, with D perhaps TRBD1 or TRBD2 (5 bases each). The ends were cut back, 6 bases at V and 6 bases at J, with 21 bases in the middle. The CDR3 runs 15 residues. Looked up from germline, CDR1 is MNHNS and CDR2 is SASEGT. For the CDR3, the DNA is TGTGCCAGCAGGAATCCCCGGGACCCCCTATCCGAGCAGTACTTC. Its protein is CASRNPRDPLSEQYF.

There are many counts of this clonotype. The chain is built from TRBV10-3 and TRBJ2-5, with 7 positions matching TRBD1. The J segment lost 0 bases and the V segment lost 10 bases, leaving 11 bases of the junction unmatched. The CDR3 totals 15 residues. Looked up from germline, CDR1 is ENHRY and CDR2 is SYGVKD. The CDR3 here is CATQEPTGDQETQYF. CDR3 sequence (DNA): TGTGCCACCCAGGAGCCTACAGGGGACCAAGAGACCCAGTACTTC.

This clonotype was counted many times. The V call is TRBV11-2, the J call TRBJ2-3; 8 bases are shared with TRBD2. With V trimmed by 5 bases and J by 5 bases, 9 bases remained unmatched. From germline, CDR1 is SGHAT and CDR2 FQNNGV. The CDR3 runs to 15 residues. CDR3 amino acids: CASSPASGSGDTQYF. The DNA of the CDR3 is TGTGCCAGCAGCCCCGCGAGCGGGAGTGGAGATACGCAGTATTTT. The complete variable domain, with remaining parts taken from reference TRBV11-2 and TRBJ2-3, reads EAGVAQSPRYKIIEKRQSVAFWCNPISGHATLYWYQQILGQGPKLLIQFQNNGVVDDSQLPKDRFSAERLKGVDSTLKIQPAKLEDSAVYLCASSPASGSGDTQYFGPGTRLTVL.

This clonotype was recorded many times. The CDR3 nucleotides are TGTGCCTGGACCGACGGGTACAATGAGCAGTTCTTC. Encoded protein: CAWTDGYNEQFF. This chain connects TRBV30 to TRBJ2-1; D gene ambiguous. Germline values: CDR1 GTSNPN, CDR2 SVGIG (reference sequence). With 4 bases removed from V and 4 bases from J, the gap between germline ends came to 8 bases. The CDR3 runs to 12 residues.

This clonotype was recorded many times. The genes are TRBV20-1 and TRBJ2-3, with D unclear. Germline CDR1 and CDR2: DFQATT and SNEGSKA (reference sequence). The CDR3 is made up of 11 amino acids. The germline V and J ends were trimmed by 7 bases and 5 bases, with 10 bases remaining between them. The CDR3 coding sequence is TGCAGTGGTGAGGTTCAAGATACGCAGTATTTT. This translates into CSGEVQDTQYF.

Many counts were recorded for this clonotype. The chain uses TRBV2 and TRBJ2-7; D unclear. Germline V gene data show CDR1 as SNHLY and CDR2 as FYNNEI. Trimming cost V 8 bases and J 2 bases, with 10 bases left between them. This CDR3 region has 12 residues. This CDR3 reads CASGYGTYEQYF. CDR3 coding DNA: TGTGCCAGCGGCTATGGGACCTACGAGCAGTACTTC.

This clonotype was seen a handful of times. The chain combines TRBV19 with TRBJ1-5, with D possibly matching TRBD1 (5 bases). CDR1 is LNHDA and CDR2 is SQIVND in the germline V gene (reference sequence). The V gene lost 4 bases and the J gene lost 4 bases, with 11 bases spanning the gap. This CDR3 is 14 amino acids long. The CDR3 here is CASSSIGENQPQHF. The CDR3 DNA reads TGTGCCAGTAGTAGTATAGGGGAAAATCAGCCCCAGCATTTT.

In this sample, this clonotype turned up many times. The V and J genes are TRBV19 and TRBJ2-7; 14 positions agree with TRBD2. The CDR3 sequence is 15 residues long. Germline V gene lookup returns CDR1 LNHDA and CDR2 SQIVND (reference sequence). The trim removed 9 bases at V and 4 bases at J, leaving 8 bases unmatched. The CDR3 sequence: CASKPGLAGVYEQYF. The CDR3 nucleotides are TGTGCCAGCAAACCGGGACTAGCGGGAGTTTACGAGCAGTACTTC.

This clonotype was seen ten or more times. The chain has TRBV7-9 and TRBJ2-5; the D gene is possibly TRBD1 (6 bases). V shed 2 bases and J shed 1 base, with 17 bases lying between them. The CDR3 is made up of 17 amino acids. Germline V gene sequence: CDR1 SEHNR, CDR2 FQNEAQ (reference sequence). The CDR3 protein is CASSLLWAGAGQETQYF. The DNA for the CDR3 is TGTGCCAGCAGCTTACTCTGGGCAGGGGCTGGCCAAGAGACCCAGTACTTC.

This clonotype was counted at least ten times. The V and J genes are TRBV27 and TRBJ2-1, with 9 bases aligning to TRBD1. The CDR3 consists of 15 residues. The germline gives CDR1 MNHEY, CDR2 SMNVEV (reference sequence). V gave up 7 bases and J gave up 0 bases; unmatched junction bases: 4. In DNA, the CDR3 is TGTGCCAGCATTAAGACAGGGGGCTCCTACAATGAGCAGTTCTTC. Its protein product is CASIKTGGSYNEQFF.

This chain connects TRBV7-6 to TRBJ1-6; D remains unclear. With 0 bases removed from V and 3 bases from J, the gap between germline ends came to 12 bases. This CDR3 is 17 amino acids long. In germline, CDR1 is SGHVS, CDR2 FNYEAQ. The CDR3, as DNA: TGTGCCAGCAGCTTAGCGGAGTCAGGAAACTATAATTCACCCCTCCACTTT. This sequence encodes CASSLAESGNYNSPLHF.

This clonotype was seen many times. The CDR3 nucleotides are TGTGCCAGCAGCTTAAGAGGCTCTAGTTGGGACACAGATACGCAGTATTTT. Protein sequence: CASSLRGSSWDTDTQYF. J is TRBJ2-3 and V is TRBV7-3; D is undetermined. The ends were cut back, 1 base at V and 2 bases at J, with 16 bases in the middle. The V gene's germline CDR1 is SGHTA and CDR2 FQGTGA. The CDR3 sequence is 17 residues long.